Below are 12 T cell receptor beta chains sequenced from a single sample in a study of cytomegalovirus exposure and HLA in healthy donors (dated by TCRdb to about 2017). The receptor library was made with the immunoSEQ multiplex PCR assay. A mixture of 60 forward primers for TCR Vbeta segments and 13 reverse primers for TCR Jbeta segments was used in the multiplex PCR. TCRdb's version of the immuneACCESS table is confined to in-frame rearrangements and falls short of the full clone set. An unresolved V gene accounts for under half of the shortfall where checked; the remainder is of unknown origin. The sample contains roughly 68,000 clones, over 70% of them found a single time. More than 5% of the sample belongs to the ten largest clones. Specimen: PBMCs. The origin of the receptors is a male donor in good health and CMV-seropositive.

The CDR3 spells CASSLGDRVDEKLFF. In nucleotides, the CDR3 is TGTGCCAGCAGTTTAGGGGACAGGGTCGACGAAAAACTGTTTTTT. This chain links TRBV28 with TRBJ1-4, with 9 bases that match TRBD1. The CDR3 is made up of 15 amino acids. The germline V gene encodes CDR1 MDHEN and CDR2 SYDVKM. V shed 2 bases and J 8 bases; nucleotides not matched to a gene: 6. Variable domain in full (rest from reference TRBV28 and TRBJ1-4): DVKVTQSSRYLVKRTGEKVFLECVQDMDHENMFWYRQDPGLGLRLIYFSYDVKMKEKGDIPEGYSVSREKKERFSLILESASTNQTSMYLCASSLGDRVDEKLFFGSGTQLSVL.

The V gene is TRBV9, the J gene TRBJ2-3; possible D gene TRBD2, 7 bases. Germline lookup yields CDR1 SGDLS and CDR2 YYNGEE. Trimming took off 0 bases at V and 3 bases at J, with 14 bases between the two ends. The CDR3 spans 16 residues. The CDR3 DNA follows: TGTGCCAGCAGCGTAGTAGGGGGGGGCGGGACAGATACGCAGTATTTT. Its translation: CASSVVGGGGTDTQYF.

The J gene is TRBJ1-2, the V gene TRBV2; D is possibly TRBD1 (5 bases). The germline V gene encodes CDR1 SNHLY and CDR2 FYNNEI. The CDR3 is made up of 12 amino acids. Between the trimmed V and J ends, which lost 9 bases and 6 bases, there was a span of 14 bases. CDR3 region: CASIGQSHGYTF. The DNA of the CDR3 is TGTGCCAGTATTGGACAAAGTCATGGCTACACCTTC.

The chain carries TRBV18 and TRBJ1-5; maybe TRBD1 (6 bases). Trimming left V 2 bases short and J 2 bases short, with 10 bases between. Germline V gives CDR1 KGHSH, CDR2 LQKENI. This CDR3 has 15 amino acids. As DNA, the CDR3 is TGTGCCAGCTCACCAGAGACAGGTGGCAATCAGCCCCAGCATTTT. Amino acids: CASSPETGGNQPQHF.

The chain joins TRBV2 to TRBJ1-1; TRBD1 matches 9 bases. Germline V CDR1 and CDR2: SNHLY, FYNNEI. Trimming at V came to 5 bases and at J to 8 bases, leaving 3 bases not matched to a gene. CDR3 length: 12 residues. In DNA, the CDR3 is TGTGCCAGCAGTTATGGGACAGGGGAAGCTTTCTTT. This gives the protein CASSYGTGEAFF.

This clone was picked up one time. CDR3 loop: CASSFAGNMNTEAFF. The CDR3 DNA reads TGTGCCAGCAGCTTTGCCGGGAACATGAACACTGAAGCTTTCTTT. The chain uses TRBV7-8 and TRBJ1-1; no clear D gene. Germline CDR1 SGHVS, CDR2 FQNEAQ. The CDR3 is 15 amino acids. Trimming removed 3 bases from V and 0 bases from J, with 11 bases in between.

This chain connects TRBV4-1 to TRBJ2-7; 7 bases line up with TRBD2. Germline loops: CDR1 MGHRA, CDR2 YSYEKL. The CDR3 loop spans 16 amino acids. V lost 0 bases, J lost 1 base, and 6 bases stayed unmatched. The CDR3: CASSQEVGGTSYEQYF. Written as DNA, the CDR3 is TGCGCCAGCAGCCAAGAGGTCGGGGGGACGTCCTACGAGCAGTACTTC.

The chain carries TRBV9 and TRBJ1-4; TRBD1 aligns across 8 bases. Trimming at V came to 4 bases and at J to 4 bases, leaving 9 bases not matched to a gene. Per the germline V gene, CDR1 is SGDLS and CDR2 is YYNGEE. CDR3 size: 16 residues. The CDR3 is CASSHKGQGLNEKLFF. CDR3 sequence (DNA): TGTGCCAGCAGCCATAAAGGACAGGGTCTTAATGAAAAACTGTTTTTT.

The chain recombines TRBV5-5 with TRBJ1-1; perhaps TRBD1 as D (5 bases). CDR1 and CDR2 from the germline V gene are SGHKS and YYEKEE (reference sequence). The CDR3 covers 16 residues. The V gene lost 3 bases and the J gene lost 1 base, with 16 bases spanning the gap. CDR3 in amino acids: CASSSFLGRGNTEAFF. CDR3 bases: TGTGCCAGCAGCTCGTTCCTAGGTAGGGGGAACACTGAAGCTTTCTTT.

V gene TRBV6-6 combines with J gene TRBJ1-2, with TRBD1 as a possible D gene (6 bases). This CDR3 region has 14 residues. Germline V lookup: CDR1 MNHNY, CDR2 SVGAGI (reference sequence). Trimming shortened V by 0 bases and J by 2 bases, and 7 bases separated the two germline ends. This chain's CDR3 is CASSYSRGNYGYTF. CDR3 bases: TGTGCCAGCAGTTACTCTAGGGGGAACTATGGCTACACCTTC.

The chain is built from TRBV5-1 and TRBJ2-2, with D unclear. The CDR3 totals 17 residues. Germline CDR1 is SGHRS and CDR2 is YFSETQ. Trimming stripped 2 bases from V and 0 bases from J, with 14 bases between. The CDR3 loop is CASSFSDLVPNTGELFF. The CDR3 bases are TGCGCCAGCAGCTTTTCAGATCTAGTCCCGAACACCGGGGAGCTGTTTTTT.

This chain joins TRBV10-2 and TRBJ2-2; 7 bases are a match to TRBD2. V lost 5 bases, J lost 0 bases, and 3 bases stayed unmatched. CDR3 length equals 15 residues. CDR1 and CDR2 from the germline V gene are WSHSY and SAAADI. The CDR3 DNA sequence: TGCGCCAGCAGTAAAGCGGGGACGAACACCGGGGAGCTGTTTTTT. Translation gives CASSKAGTNTGELFF.